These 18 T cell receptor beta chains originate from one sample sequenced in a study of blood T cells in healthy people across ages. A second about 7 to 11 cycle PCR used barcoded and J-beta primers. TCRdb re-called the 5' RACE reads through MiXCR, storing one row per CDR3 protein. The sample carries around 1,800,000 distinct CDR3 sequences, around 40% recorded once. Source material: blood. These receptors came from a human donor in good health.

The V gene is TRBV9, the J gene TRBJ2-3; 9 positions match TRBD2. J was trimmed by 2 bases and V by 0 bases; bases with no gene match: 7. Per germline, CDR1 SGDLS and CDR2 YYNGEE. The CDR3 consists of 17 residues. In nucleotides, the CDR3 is TGTGCCAGCAGCGTAGGAATTAGCGGGGGAAACACAGATACGCAGTATTTT. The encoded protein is CASSVGISGGNTDTQYF.

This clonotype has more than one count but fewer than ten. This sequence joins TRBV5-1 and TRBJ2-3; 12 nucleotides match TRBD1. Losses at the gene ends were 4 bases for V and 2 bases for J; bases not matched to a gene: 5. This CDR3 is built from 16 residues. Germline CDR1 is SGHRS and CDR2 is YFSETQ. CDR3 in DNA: TGCGCCAGCAGCCATGGGACAGGGGGCACCACAGATACGCAGTATTTT. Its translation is CASSHGTGGTTDTQYF. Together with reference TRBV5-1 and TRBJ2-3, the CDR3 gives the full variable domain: KAGVTQTPRYLIKTRGQQVTLSCSPISGHRSVSWYQQTPGQGLQFLFEYFSETQRNKGNFPGRFSGRQFSNSRSEMNVSTLELGDSALYLCASSHGTGGTTDTQYFGPGTRLTVL.

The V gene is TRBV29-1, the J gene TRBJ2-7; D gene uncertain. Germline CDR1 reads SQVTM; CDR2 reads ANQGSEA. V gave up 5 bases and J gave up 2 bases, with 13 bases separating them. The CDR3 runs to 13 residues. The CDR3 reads CSVLGVSTYEQYF. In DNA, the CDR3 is TGCAGCGTTCTTGGAGTTTCCACCTACGAGCAGTACTTC.

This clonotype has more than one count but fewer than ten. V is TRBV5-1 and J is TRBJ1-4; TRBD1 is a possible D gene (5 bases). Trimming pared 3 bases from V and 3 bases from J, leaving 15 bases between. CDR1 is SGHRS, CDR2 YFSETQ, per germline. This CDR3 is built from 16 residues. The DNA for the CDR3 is TGCGCCAGCAGCTCGGGGGGTTTGGCCGCTAATGAAAAACTGTTTTTT. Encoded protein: CASSSGGLAANEKLFF.

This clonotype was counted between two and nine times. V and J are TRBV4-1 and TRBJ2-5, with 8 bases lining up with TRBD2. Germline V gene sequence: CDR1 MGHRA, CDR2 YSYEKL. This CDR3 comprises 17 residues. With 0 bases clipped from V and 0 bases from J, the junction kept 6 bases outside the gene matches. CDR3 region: CASSQDGVAGYQETQYF. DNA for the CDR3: TGCGCCAGCAGCCAAGACGGGGTAGCGGGGTACCAAGAGACCCAGTACTTC.

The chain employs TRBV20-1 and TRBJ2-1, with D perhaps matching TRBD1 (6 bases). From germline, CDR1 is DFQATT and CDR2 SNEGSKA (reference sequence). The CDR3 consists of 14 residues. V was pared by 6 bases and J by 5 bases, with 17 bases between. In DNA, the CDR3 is TGCAGTGCCCGTAGGGGGAGCTTGGACAATGAGCAGTTCTTC. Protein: CSARRGSLDNEQFF.

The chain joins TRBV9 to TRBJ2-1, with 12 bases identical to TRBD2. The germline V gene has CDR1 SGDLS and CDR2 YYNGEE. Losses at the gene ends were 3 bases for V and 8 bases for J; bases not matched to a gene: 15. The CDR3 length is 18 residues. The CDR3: CASSAPASGGALNDEQFF. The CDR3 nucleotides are TGTGCCAGCAGCGCCCCGGCTAGCGGGGGGGCCTTAAACGATGAGCAGTTCTTC.

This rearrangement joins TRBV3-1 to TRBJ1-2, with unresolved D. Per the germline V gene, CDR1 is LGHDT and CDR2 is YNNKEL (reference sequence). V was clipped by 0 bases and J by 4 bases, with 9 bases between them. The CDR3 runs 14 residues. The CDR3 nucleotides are TGTGCCAGCAGCCAAGATGGCTCCAGCTATGGCTACACCTTC. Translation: CASSQDGSSYGYTF.

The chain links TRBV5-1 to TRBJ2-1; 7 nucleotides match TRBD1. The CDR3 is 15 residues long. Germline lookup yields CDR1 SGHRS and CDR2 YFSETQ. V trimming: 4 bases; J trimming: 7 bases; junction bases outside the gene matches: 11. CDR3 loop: CASSRMTGIPNEQFF. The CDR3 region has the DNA TGCGCCAGCAGCCGTATGACAGGGATCCCAAATGAGCAGTTCTTC.

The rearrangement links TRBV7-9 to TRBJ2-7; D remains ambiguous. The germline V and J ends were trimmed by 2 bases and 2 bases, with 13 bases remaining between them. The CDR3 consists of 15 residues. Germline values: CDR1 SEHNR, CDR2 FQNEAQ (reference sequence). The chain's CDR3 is CASSLSGPTAYEQYF. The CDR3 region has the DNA TGTGCCAGCAGCTTATCGGGCCCGACGGCCTACGAGCAGTACTTC.

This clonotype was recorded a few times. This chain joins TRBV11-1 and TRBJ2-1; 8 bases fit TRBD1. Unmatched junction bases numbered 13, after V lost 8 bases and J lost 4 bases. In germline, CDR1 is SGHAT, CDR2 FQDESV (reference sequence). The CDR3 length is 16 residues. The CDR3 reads CASAGQGWSPYNEQFF. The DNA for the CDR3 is TGTGCCAGCGCTGGACAGGGATGGAGCCCTTACAATGAGCAGTTCTTC.

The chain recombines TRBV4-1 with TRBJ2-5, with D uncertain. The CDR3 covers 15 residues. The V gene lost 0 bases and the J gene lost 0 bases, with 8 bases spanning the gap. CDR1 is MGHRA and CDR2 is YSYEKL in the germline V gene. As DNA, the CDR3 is TGCGCCAGCAGCCAAGATTTGGAGTACCAAGAGACCCAGTACTTC. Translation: CASSQDLEYQETQYF.

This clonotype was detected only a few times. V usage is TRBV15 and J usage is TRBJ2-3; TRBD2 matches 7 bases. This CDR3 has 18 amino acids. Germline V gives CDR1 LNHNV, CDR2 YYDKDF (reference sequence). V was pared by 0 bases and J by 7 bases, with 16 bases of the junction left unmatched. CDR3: CATSREVLVAGITYTQYF. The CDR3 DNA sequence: TGTGCCACCAGCAGAGAGGTTTTAGTAGCGGGTATAACTTATACGCAGTATTTT.

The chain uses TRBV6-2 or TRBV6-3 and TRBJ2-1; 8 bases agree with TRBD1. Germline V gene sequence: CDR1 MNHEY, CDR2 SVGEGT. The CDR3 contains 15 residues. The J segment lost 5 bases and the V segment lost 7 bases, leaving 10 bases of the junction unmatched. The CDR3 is CASTPQGTGDNEQFF. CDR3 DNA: TGTGCCAGCACCCCCCAAGGGACAGGAGACAATGAGCAGTTCTTC.

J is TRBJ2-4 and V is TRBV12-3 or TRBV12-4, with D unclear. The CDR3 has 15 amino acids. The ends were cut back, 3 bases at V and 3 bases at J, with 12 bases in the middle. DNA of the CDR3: TGTGCCAGCAGTTTTGGGTGGTCAGTCAAAAACATTCAGTACTTC. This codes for CASSFGWSVKNIQYF.

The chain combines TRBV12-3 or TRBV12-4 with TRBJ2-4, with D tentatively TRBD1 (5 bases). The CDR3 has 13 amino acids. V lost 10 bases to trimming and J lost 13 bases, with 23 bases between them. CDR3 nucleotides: TGTGCCACAGACAGCTTGACGGGCAATGAGCAGTACTTC. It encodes CATDSLTGNEQYF.

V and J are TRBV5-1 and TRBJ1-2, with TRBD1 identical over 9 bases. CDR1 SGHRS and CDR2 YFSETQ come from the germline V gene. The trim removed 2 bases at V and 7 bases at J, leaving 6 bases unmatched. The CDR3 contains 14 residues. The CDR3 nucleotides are TGCGCCAGCAGCTTAGAAACAGGGGGCCGTGGCTACACCTTC. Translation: CASSLETGGRGYTF.

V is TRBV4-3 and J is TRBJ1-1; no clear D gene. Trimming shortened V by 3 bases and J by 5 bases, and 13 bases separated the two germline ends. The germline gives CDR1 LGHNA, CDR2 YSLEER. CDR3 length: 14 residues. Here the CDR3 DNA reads TGCGCCAGCAGCCAGCGCGTGGGAGGGACTGAAGCTTTCTTT. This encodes CASSQRVGGTEAFF.